This T cell receptor beta chain was found in a study of blood T cell repertoires in COVID-19. Whole-study context: Material from acute and convalescent COVID-19 was sourced from the United States, Italy and Spain. PBMCs, B-cell-depleted T cells, or T cells were the source of the cDNA or gDNA that made up the material.

V gave up 3 bases and J gave up 4 bases, with 6 bases separating them. The CDR3 contains 12 residues. For this clone: Other DNA sequences of this sample code for an identical CDR3.

Authors' processing steps: For nucleated cells, counts were estimated from reference gene primer amplification. Measured with immunoSEQ multiplex PCR; TCRdb has only the in-frame clones, and not every one. The DNA was the basis for D and trimming; V, J and clone size are from that table. The sample has hundreds of thousands of clones; around 90% are singletons. This TCR was recovered from a man aged 60 to 75 who had recovered from COVID-19. The chain combines TRBV12-3 or TRBV12-4 with TRBJ1-1; D is unresolved. The sequenced sample was peripheral blood. This chain's CDR3 is CASSFGGTEAFF. The CDR3 coding sequence is TGTGCCAGCAGTTTCGGCGGCACTGAAGCTTTCTTT.